The 5 T cell receptor beta chains reported below all come from one sample, sequenced in a study of blood T cell repertoires in COVID-19. Clones were read by immunoSEQ multiplex PCR, and TCRdb kept only the in-frame ones, dropping some. The sample lists about 280,000 clones, around 84% seen once, with roughly 2.6% in the top ten. The specimen was PBMCs or T cells enriched from blood (not recorded which). The receptor set was obtained from a woman between 45 and 65 years old who had recovered from COVID-19.

The chain joins TRBV6-2 or TRBV6-3 to TRBJ1-2, with 8 bases that match TRBD1. Germline assignment: CDR1 MNHEY and CDR2 SVGEGT. J gave up 6 bases and V 5 bases, and 5 bases lay outside the gene matches. The CDR3 has 13 residues. The CDR3 DNA reads TGTGCCAGCAGTCGCCAGGGGGCAGATGGCTACACCTTC. Translating gives CASSRQGADGYTF.

The chain carries TRBV7-6 and TRBJ2-7; 9 bases align to TRBD1. V was clipped by 4 bases and J by 2 bases; unmatched bases: 3. The CDR3 is 14 amino acids. Germline V CDR1 and CDR2: SGHVS, FNYEAQ. The CDR3 reads CASSSGTGPYEQYF. For the CDR3, the DNA is TGTGCCAGCAGCTCCGGGACAGGGCCCTACGAGCAGTACTTC.

Only a few counts were recorded for this clone. The rearrangement joins TRBV5-1 to TRBJ2-2, with TRBD2 as a possible D gene (5 bases). Germline lookup yields CDR1 SGHRS and CDR2 YFSETQ. CDR3 length: 17 amino acids. The V end was cut by 6 bases, the J end by 2 bases, with 20 bases between. The CDR3 region is CASNFSPSGANTGELFF. The CDR3 coding sequence is TGCGCCAGCAACTTCAGTCCCAGCGGAGCAAACACCGGGGAGCTGTTTTTT.

J is TRBJ2-5 and V is TRBV7-9; no firm D call. The V end was cut by 1 base, the J end by 3 bases, with 6 bases between. The CDR3 is 13 residues long. Germline CDR1 reads SEHNR; CDR2 reads FQNEAQ (reference sequence). As DNA, the CDR3 is TGTGCCAGCAGCTTAGTTGCGGAAGAGACCCAGTACTTC. Its protein is CASSLVAEETQYF.

The chain links TRBV5-4 to TRBJ1-2; TRBD1 agrees at 7 bases. There are 16 residues in the CDR3. Germline loops: CDR1 SGHNT, CDR2 YYREEE (reference sequence). V was pared by 6 bases and J by 8 bases, with 19 bases of the junction left unmatched. CDR3 loop: CASTGDRDYGEGGYTF. Here the CDR3 DNA reads TGTGCCAGCACTGGCGACAGGGATTATGGTGAGGGAGGCTACACCTTC.